Detailed here is one TCR beta chain. Its ends do not fully match the called genes, so a read error is possible. This entry is derived from a study of cytomegalovirus exposure and HLA in healthy donors. This CDR3 contains 15 residues. The V gene's germline CDR1 is SEHNR and CDR2 FQNEAQ (reference sequence). This PCR relied on a set of 60 Vbeta primers and 13 Jbeta primers. Assay used: immunoSEQ multiplex PCR; TCRdb lists only in-frame clones, some missing. Here the sample spans approximately 67,000 clones, 68% being singletons. This clonotype was sampled from a woman aged 25 to 45 in good health and CMV-seronegative. The chain carries TRBV7-9 and TRBJ1-1; D call uncertain. The sample comprised PBMCs. CDR3 sequence (DNA): TGTTCCAGCAGCGTGGCCAGCGCGGCCGTAACTGAAGCTTTCTTT. Translation gives CSSSVASAAVTEAFF.